The clone carrying this T cell receptor (beta chain) has only a few counts. The target antigen is unknown. The assay was immunoSEQ multiplex PCR, and TCRdb's table has in-frame clones only and misses some. The sample consists of approximately 82,000 clones, 50% to 70% of them appearing once. The CDR3 consists of 15 residues. Germline assignment: CDR1 MRHNA and CDR2 SNTAGT. The V gene lost 0 bases and the J gene lost 1 base, with 6 bases spanning the gap. The sample is drawn from a study of shared clonotypes between healthy human individuals. Study-level results: Sharing across four donors was highest in naive CD4 (roughly 5%) and lowest in memory CD8 (around 0.4%).

This sequence joins TRBV6-4 and TRBJ2-2, with D unclear. The sequenced sample consisted of memory CD8+ T cells sorted from blood. Subset specified: CD45RO+ cells pooled with CCR7-negative TemRA cells. The TCR originated in a man aged 30-40 years in good health. The CDR3 is CASSDSGGNTGELFF. The CDR3 region has the DNA TGTGCCAGCAGTGACTCCGGTGGGAACACCGGGGAGCTGTTTTTT.